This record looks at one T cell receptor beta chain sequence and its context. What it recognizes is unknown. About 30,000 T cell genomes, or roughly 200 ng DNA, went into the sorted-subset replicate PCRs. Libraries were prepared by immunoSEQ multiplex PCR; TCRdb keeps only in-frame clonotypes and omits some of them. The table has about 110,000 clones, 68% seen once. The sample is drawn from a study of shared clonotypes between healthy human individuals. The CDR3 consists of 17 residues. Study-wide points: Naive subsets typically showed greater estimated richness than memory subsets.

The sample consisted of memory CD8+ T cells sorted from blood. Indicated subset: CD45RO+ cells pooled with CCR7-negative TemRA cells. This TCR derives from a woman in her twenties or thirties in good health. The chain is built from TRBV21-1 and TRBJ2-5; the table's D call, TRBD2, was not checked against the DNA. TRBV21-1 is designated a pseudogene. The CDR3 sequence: CASSKDPRLAGVVTQYF. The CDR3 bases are TGTGCCAGCAGCAAAGACCCTAGGCTAGCGGGAGTGGTGACCCAGTACTTC.